This entry features one T cell receptor beta chain sequence. Its specificity is not known. This sample was taken from a study of human T cells and chemical hapten exposure. About the study: Minor volume differences among pooled libraries chiefly drove per-sample TCR yield variation.

One entry per CDR3 protein, called by TCRdb with MiXCR from the RACE reads. The sample lists about 57,000 distinct CDR3 sequences, 7% to 10% occurring once. Regarding time point: patch test 1, 2 weeks after DPC sensitization. Treatment in this sample: therapeutic diphenylcyclopropenone sensitization with weekly scalp DPC. Blood draws preceded each patch test application. Broader study findings: The number of TCRs above 1 in 1000 frequency did not change after DPC sensitization. The donors suffered from alopecia, so their immune response may not match that of healthy people.

The origin of this receptor is a woman between 35 and 50 years old with alopecia areata. Some clones in this sample may be carry-over from other donors' samples. The sample consisted of whole blood, taken in connection with sensitization to the hapten diphenylcyclopropenone (DPC).

The CDR3 region is CASSVEDRLNTEAFF. CDR3 coding DNA: TGTGCCAGCAGCGTAGAGGACAGGTTGAACACTGAAGCTTTCTTT. The chain is built from TRBV9 and TRBJ1-1; TRBD1 matches at 7 bases. Germline lookup yields CDR1 SGDLS and CDR2 YYNGEE. This CDR3 has 15 residues. The V and J ends lost 0 bases and 0 bases, in that order; junction bases with no gene match: 2.